This T cell receptor beta chain emerged from a study of T cells in Graves' hyperthyroidism and ophthalmopathy. Using RNA transcripts as the source, TCR beta CDR3 regions were amplified. The study used the HTBI primer set for a first-round RT-PCR of the TCR CDR3. In TCRdb, the multiplex PCR reads were re-called with MiXCR into one record per CDR3 protein. The sample holds around 290,000 distinct CDR3 sequences; about 14% are singletons and the top ten take 7.8%. Germline V gene sequence: CDR1 SNHLY, CDR2 FYNNEI. After removal of 7 bases from V and 5 bases from J, the junction contained 3 bases not matched to a gene. This CDR3 comprises 12 residues.

The rearrangement links TRBV2 to TRBJ2-5; 8 nucleotides agree with TRBD1. Specimen: blood. The TCR was taken from a woman in her twenties or thirties with Graves' hyperthyroidism that later progressed to Graves' ophthalmopathy. Here the CDR3 DNA reads TGTGCCAGCAAAGACAGGGGCGAGACCCAGTACTTC. The encoded protein is CASKDRGETQYF. Full variable domain (remainder filled in from reference TRBV2 and TRBJ2-5): EPEVTQTPSHQVTQMGQEVILRCVPISNHLYFYWYRQILGQKVEFLVSFYNNEISEKSEIFDDQFSVERPDGSNFTLKIRSTKLEDSAMYFCASKDRGETQYFGPGTRLLVL.